Below, 11 T cell receptor beta chains from the same sample are listed, as sequenced in a study of memory CD4+ T cells and cytomegalovirus serostatus. Sequenced by immunoSEQ multiplex PCR; TCRdb stores in-frame clones only, minus some. The sample carries about 57,000 clones, more than 60% recorded once. Single viable CD3+CD4+CD8-CD45RO+ cells were sorted as the memory CD4+ T cells. The sample comprised memory CD4+ T cells from blood. These receptors originate from an adult in good health and CMV-seronegative.

Only a few counts were recorded for this clone. The rearrangement uses TRBV28 and TRBJ1-5; 9 nucleotides align to TRBD1. Germline V lookup: CDR1 MDHEN, CDR2 SYDVKM. With V trimmed by 9 bases and J by 1 base, 7 bases remained unmatched. The length of the CDR3 is 15 residues. The CDR3 loop reads CASTGTGWSNQPQHF. In DNA form, the CDR3 reads TGTGCCAGTACCGGGACAGGGTGGAGCAATCAGCCCCAGCATTTT.

J is TRBJ1-2 and V is TRBV28; possibly TRBD1 for D (5 bases). Trimming took off 1 base at V and 8 bases at J, with 14 bases between the two ends. The V gene's germline CDR1 is MDHEN and CDR2 SYDVKM. The CDR3 consists of 14 residues. CDR3 coding DNA: TGTGCCAGCAGTTTATCGGGGGGAGTAAAGGGCTACACCTTC. The encoded protein is CASSLSGGVKGYTF.

This clone was picked up a small number of times. This chain links TRBV25-1 with TRBJ1-2; maybe TRBD1 (5 bases). Germline lookup yields CDR1 MGHDK and CDR2 SYGVNS. With 3 bases removed from V and 8 bases from J, the gap between germline ends came to 22 bases. The CDR3 contains 16 residues. CDR3 protein: CASSDPTRDSKGGYTF. The CDR3 DNA is TGTGCCAGCAGTGACCCAACCCGGGACTCCAAGGGCGGCTACACCTTC.

This chain uses TRBV5-1 with TRBJ2-1; 8 nucleotides agree with TRBD1. Looked up from germline, CDR1 is SGHRS and CDR2 is YFSETQ. The ends lost 2 bases at V and 0 bases at J; junction bases unmatched: 1. The CDR3 sequence is 15 residues long. The CDR3 coding sequence is TGCGCCAGCAGCTTCGGGACAGGCTCCTACAATGAGCAGTTCTTC. As protein: CASSFGTGSYNEQFF.

The chain joins TRBV27 to TRBJ1-1, with D perhaps TRBD1 (6 bases). Deletions cut 8 bases from V and 1 base from J, with 17 bases between. The CDR3 covers 15 residues. From germline, CDR1 is MNHEY and CDR2 SMNVEV (reference sequence). The CDR3 spells CASGAGTGQNTEAFF. Written as DNA, the CDR3 is TGTGCCAGCGGAGCTGGAACAGGGCAGAACACTGAAGCTTTCTTT.

The genes are TRBV18 and TRBJ2-4; tentative D call: TRBD2 (6 bases). This CDR3 comprises 15 residues. V shed 10 bases and J shed 6 bases, with 22 bases lying between them. Per germline, CDR1 KGHSH and CDR2 LQKENI. CDR3 sequence reads: CATQPGGKGGNIQYF. The CDR3 coding sequence is TGTGCCACCCAACCGGGCGGGAAGGGTGGAAACATTCAGTACTTC.

This clone was counted between two and nine times. The chain couples TRBV19 to TRBJ2-7; no firm D call. Germline values: CDR1 LNHDA, CDR2 SQIVND (reference sequence). The CDR3 is 16 residues long. V was shortened by 2 bases and J by 0 bases, with 14 bases between the two germline ends. Here the CDR3 DNA reads TGTGCCAGTAGTATACCCCGCGCCTGGTTCTCCTACGAGCAGTACTTC. Translating it yields CASSIPRAWFSYEQYF.

The count of this clone is one. The chain joins TRBV10-2 to TRBJ1-3; D call uncertain. CDR1 is WSHSY, CDR2 SAAADI, per germline. V lost 6 bases and J 0 bases, leaving 12 bases between the germline ends. The CDR3 consists of 15 residues. The CDR3 protein is CASSLQFSSGNTIYF. The CDR3 DNA reads TGCGCCAGCAGCCTACAGTTCAGCTCTGGAAACACCATATATTTT.

This clone has a single count. The chain recombines TRBV6-1 with TRBJ2-7; 10 bases map to TRBD1. This CDR3 is built from 13 residues. Germline CDR1 and CDR2: MNHNS and SASEGT. V dropped 8 bases and J dropped 1; count of bases not matched to a gene: 2. CDR3 residues: CASDRGQSYEQYF. The CDR3 nucleotides are TGTGCCAGCGACAGGGGGCAATCCTACGAGCAGTACTTC.

This clone was detected a few times. This chain joins TRBV10-3 and TRBJ1-2; no firm D call. CDR1 and CDR2 from the germline V gene are ENHRY and SYGVKD. Trimming stripped 0 bases from V and 2 bases from J, with 7 bases between. The CDR3 contains 14 residues. The CDR3 sequence: CAISESGENYGYTF. CDR3 DNA sequence: TGTGCCATCAGTGAGTCTGGGGAGAACTATGGCTACACCTTC.

V and J are TRBV6-1 and TRBJ1-4, with 8 positions matching TRBD1. Losses at the gene ends were 5 bases for V and 4 bases for J; bases not matched to a gene: 3. The CDR3 is 14 amino acids. Germline CDR1 and CDR2: MNHNS and SASEGT. Here the CDR3 reads CASSRGQVNEKLFF. CDR3 in DNA: TGTGCCAGCAGTAGGGGACAGGTTAATGAAAAACTGTTTTTT.